This TCR beta chain appears in the sequencing data of a study of blood T cell repertoires in COVID-19. Using immunoSEQ multiplex PCR, the repertoire was profiled, and TCRdb retains in-frame clones only, with some absent. The sample has approximately 53,000 clones, around 73% seen once. Sequencing was done on a sample of PBMCs or T cells enriched from blood (not recorded which). The receptor was isolated from a woman in her fifties or sixties with acute COVID-19.

CDR3 DNA: TGTGCCAGCTCACCAAGCTGGCCGGGAAGAAACACCATATATTTT. It yields the protein CASSPSWPGRNTIYF. The J gene is TRBJ1-3, the V gene TRBV18; no reliable D call. Germline CDR1 KGHSH, CDR2 LQKENI. CDR3 size: 15 residues. Trimming left V 2 bases short and J 5 bases short, with 13 bases between. Supplemented by reference TRBV18 and TRBJ1-3, the full variable domain reads NAGVMQNPRHLVRRRGQEARLRCSPMKGHSHVYWYRQLPEEGLKFMVYLQKENIIDESGMPKERFSAEFPKEGPSILRIQQVVRGDSAAYFCASSPSWPGRNTIYFGEGSWLTVV.